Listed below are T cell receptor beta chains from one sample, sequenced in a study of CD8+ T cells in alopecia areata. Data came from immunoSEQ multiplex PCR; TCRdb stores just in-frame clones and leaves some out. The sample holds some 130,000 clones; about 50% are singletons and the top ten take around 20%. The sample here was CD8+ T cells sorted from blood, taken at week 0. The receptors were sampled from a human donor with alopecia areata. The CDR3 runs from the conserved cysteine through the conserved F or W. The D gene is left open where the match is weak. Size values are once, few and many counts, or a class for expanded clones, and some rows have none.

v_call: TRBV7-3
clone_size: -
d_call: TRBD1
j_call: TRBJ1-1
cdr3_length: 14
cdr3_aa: CASSHDGQGIVAFF
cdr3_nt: TGTGCCAGCAGCCACGACGGACAGGGAATAGTGGCTTTCTTT

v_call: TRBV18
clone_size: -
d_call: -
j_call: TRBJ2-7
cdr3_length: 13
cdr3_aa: CASSDRDDYEQYF
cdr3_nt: TGTGCCAGCTCAGACCGGGACGACTACGAGCAGTACTTC

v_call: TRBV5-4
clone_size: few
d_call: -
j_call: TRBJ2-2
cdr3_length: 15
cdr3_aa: CASSLKGRNTGELFF
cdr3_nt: TGTGCCAGCAGCTTGAAGGGCAGGAACACCGGGGAGCTGTTTTTT

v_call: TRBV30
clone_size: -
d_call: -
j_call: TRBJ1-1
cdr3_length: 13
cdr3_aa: CAWSVAGSTEAFF
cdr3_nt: TGTGCCTGGAGTGTGGCAGGGAGCACTGAAGCTTTCTTT

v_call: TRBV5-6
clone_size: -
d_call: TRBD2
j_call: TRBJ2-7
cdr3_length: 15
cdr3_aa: CASSPGTSVGYEQYF
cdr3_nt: TGTGCCAGCAGCCCAGGGACTAGCGTCGGTTACGAGCAGTACTTC

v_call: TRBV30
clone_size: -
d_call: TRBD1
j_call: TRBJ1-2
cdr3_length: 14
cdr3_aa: CAWDPDRVKGGYTF
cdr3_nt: TGTGCCTGGGACCCCGACAGGGTAAAAGGTGGCTACACCTTC

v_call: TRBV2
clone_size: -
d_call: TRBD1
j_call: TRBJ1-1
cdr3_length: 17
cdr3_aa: CASSEPQGTESNTEAFF
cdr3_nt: TGTGCCAGCAGTGAACCACAGGGGACGGAATCGAACACTGAAGCTTTCTTT

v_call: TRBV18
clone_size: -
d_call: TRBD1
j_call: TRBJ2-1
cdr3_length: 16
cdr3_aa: CASSPPDRVSYNEQFF
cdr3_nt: TGTGCCAGCTCACCCCCCGACAGGGTTTCCTACAATGAGCAGTTCTTC

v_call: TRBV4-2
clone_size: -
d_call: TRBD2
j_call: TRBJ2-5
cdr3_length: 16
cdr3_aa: CASSQRLAVPAETQYF
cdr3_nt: TGTGCCAGCAGCCAACGACTAGCGGTCCCCGCAGAGACCCAGTACTTC

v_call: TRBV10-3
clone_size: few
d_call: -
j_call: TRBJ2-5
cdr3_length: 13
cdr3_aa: CAIGDRVQETQYF
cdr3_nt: TGTGCCATTGGCGACAGAGTCCAAGAGACCCAGTACTTC

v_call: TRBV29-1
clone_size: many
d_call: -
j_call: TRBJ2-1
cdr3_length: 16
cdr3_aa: CSTSSDVTSSYNEQFF
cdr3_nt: TGCAGCACCAGTTCGGACGTTACAAGCTCCTACAATGAGCAGTTCTTC

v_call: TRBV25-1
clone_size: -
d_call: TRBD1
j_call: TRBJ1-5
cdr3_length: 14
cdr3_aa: CASSVGQGIQPQHF
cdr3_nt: TGTGCCAGCAGTGTCGGACAGGGGATTCAGCCCCAGCATTTT

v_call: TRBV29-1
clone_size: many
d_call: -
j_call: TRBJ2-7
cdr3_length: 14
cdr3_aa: CSVVSQAGGYEQYF
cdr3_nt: TGCAGCGTTGTCTCCCAGGCCGGGGGCTACGAGCAGTACTTC

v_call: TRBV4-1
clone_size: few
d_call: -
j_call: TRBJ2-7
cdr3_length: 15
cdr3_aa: CASSQAPGTQDEQYF
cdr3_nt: TGCGCCAGCAGCCAAGCCCCCGGTACCCAGGACGAGCAGTACTTC

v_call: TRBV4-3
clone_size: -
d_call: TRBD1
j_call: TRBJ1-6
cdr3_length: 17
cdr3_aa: CASSQMTGVSYNSPLHF
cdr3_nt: TGCGCCAGCAGCCAAATGACAGGGGTCTCCTATAATTCACCCCTCCACTTT

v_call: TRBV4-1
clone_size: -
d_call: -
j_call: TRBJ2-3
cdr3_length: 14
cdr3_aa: CASSWLGRTDTQYF
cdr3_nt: TGCGCCAGCAGCTGGTTGGGTCGCACAGATACGCAGTATTTT

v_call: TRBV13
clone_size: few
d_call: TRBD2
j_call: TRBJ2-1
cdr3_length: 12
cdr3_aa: CASSLSGDEQFF
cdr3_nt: TGTGCCAGCAGCCTTAGCGGGGATGAGCAGTTCTTC

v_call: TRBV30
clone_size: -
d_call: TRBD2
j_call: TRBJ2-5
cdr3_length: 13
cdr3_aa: CAWSKRGQETQYF
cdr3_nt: TGTGCCTGGAGTAAGCGGGGACAAGAGACCCAGTACTTC

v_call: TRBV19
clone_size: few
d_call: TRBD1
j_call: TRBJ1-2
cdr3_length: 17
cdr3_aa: CASSETGGVRENYGYTF
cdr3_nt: TGTGCCAGTAGTGAGACAGGGGGAGTTCGAGAGAACTATGGCTACACCTTC

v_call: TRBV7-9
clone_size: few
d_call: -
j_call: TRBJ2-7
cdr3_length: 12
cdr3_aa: CASSLPGFEQYF
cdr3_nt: TGTGCCAGCAGCCTACCAGGGTTCGAGCAGTACTTC

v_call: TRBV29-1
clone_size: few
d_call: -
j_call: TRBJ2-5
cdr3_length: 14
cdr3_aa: CSVDAGWGQETQYF
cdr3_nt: TGCAGCGTTGATGCAGGGTGGGGACAAGAGACCCAGTACTTC

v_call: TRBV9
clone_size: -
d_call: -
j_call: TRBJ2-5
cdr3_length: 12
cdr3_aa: CASSGIGETQYF
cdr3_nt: TGTGCCAGCAGCGGTATTGGAGAGACCCAGTACTTC

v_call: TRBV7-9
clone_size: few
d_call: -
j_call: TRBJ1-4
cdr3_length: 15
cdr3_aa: CASSLDRKANEKLFF
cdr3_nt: TGTGCCAGCAGCTTAGATCGGAAGGCTAATGAAAAACTGTTTTTT

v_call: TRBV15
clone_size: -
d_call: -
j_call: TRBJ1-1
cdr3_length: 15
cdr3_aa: CATSRDLMGRTEAFF
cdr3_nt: TGTGCCACCAGCAGAGATCTTATGGGCCGAACTGAAGCTTTCTTT

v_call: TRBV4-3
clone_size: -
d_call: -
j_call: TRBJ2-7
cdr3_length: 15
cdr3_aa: CASSQVSDSSYEQYF
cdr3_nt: TGCGCCAGCAGCCAAGTCTCGGACAGCTCCTACGAGCAGTACTTC

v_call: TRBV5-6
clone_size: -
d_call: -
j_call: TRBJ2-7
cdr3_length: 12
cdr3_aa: CASNGWSYEQYF
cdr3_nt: TGTGCCAGCAACGGTTGGTCCTACGAGCAGTACTTC

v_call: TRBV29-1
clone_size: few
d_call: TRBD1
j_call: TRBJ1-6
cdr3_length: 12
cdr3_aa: CSAQGDNSPLHF
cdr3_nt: TGCAGCGCCCAGGGGGATAATTCACCCCTCCACTTT

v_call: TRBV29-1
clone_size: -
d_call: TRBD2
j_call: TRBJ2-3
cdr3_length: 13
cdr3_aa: CSATSTSTDTQYF
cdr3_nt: TGCAGCGCGACTAGCACTAGCACAGATACGCAGTATTTT

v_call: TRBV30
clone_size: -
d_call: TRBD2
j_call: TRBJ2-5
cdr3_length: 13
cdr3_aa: CAWSGRGIETQYF
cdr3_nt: TGTGCCTGGAGTGGGCGGGGGATTGAGACCCAGTACTTC

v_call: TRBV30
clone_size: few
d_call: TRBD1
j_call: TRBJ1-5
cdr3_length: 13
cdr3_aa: CAWGTVGMWPQHF
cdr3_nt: TGTGCCTGGGGGACAGTGGGGATGTGGCCCCAGCATTTT

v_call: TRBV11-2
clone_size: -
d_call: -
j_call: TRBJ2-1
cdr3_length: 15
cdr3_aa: CASSDGLAPGNEQFF
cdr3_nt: TGTGCCAGCAGCGATGGCCTAGCGCCGGGCAATGAGCAGTTCTTC

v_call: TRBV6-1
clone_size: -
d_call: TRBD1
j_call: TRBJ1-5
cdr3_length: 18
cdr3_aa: CASSAAPGQRNSNQPQHF
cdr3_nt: TGTGCCAGCAGTGCAGCCCCGGGACAGAGAAATAGCAATCAGCCCCAGCATTTT

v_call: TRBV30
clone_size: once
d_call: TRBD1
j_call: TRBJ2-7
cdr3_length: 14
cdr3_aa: CAWSVDTGEYEQYF
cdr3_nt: TGTGCCTGGAGTGTAGATACAGGGGAGTACGAGCAGTACTTC

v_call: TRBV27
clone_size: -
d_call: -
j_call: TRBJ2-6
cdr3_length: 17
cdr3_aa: CASSSRDPRDGANVLTF
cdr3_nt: TGTGCCAGCAGTTCCCGGGACCCAAGGGATGGGGCCAACGTCCTGACTTTC

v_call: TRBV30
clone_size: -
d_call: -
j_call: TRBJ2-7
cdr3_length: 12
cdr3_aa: CAWSVVGYEQYF
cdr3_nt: TGTGCCTGGAGTGTAGTCGGATACGAGCAGTACTTC

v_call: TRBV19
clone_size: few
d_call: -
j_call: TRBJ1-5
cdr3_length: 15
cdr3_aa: CASSPGTYHNQPQHF
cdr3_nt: TGTGCCAGTAGCCCCGGTACCTACCACAATCAGCCCCAGCATTTT

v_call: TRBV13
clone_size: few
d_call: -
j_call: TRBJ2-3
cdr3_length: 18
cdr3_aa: CASSQGSWRGSSTDTQYF
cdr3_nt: TGTGCCAGCAGCCAAGGGTCCTGGCGGGGATCCAGCACAGATACGCAGTATTTT

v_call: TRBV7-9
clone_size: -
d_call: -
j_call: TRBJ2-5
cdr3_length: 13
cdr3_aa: CASKQGNQETQYF
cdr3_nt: TGTGCCAGCAAACAGGGCAACCAAGAGACCCAGTACTTC

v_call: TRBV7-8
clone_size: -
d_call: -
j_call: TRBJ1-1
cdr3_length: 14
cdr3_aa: CASSSTAMNTEAFF
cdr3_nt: TGTGCCAGCAGCTCGACAGCCATGAACACTGAAGCTTTCTTT

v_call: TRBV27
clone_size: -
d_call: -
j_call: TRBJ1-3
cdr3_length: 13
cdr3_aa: CASSSDLGNTIYF
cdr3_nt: TGTGCCAGCAGTTCGGACCTCGGAAACACCATATATTTT

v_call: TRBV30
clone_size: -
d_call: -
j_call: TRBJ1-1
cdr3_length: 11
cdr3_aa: CAWSAQLEAFF
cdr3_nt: TGTGCCTGGAGCGCCCAGCTTGAAGCTTTCTTT

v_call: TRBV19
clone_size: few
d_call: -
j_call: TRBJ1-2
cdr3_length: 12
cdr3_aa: CASSIPGNGYTF
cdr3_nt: TGTGCCAGTAGTATCCCCGGTAATGGCTACACCTTC

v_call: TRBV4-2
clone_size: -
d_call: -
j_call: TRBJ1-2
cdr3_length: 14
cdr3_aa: CASSHPGTSYGYTF
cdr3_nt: TGTGCCAGCAGCCACCCGGGGACTAGCTATGGCTACACCTTC

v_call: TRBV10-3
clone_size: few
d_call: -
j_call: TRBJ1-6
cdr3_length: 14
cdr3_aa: CAISSWDGNSPLHF
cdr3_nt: TGTGCCATCAGTTCCTGGGACGGGAATTCACCCCTCCACTTT

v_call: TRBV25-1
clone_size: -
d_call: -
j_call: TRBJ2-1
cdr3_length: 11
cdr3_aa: CASSMTNEQFF
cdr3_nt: TGTGCCAGCAGTATGACCAATGAGCAGTTCTTC

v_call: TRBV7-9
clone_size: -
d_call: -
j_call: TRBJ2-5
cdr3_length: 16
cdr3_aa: CASSLEGVALVETQYF
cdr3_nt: TGTGCCAGCAGCTTAGAGGGGGTCGCTTTGGTGGAGACCCAGTACTTC

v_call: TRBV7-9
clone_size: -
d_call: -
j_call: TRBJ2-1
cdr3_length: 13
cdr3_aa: CASSPTHSNEQFF
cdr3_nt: TGTGCCAGCAGCCCGACCCACAGCAATGAGCAGTTCTTC

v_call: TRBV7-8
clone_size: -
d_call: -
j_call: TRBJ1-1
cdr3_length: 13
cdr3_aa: CASSFHFGTEAFF
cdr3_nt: -

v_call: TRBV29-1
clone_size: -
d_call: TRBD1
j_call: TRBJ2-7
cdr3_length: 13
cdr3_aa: CSVVRTGSLEQYF
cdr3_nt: TGCAGCGTTGTTAGGACAGGGTCCCTCGAGCAGTACTTC

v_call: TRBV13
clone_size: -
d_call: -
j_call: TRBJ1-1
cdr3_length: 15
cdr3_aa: CASSATGSVGTEAFF
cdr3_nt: TGTGCCAGCAGCGCAACAGGGTCCGTTGGGACTGAAGCTTTCTTT

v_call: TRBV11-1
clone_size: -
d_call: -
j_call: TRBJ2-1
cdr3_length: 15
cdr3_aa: CASSLEAGSYNEQFF
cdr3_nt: TGTGCCAGCAGCTTAGAAGCGGGCTCCTACAATGAGCAGTTCTTC

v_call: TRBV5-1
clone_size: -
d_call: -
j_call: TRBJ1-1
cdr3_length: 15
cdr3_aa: CASSLSRQRNTEAFF
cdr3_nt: TGCGCCAGCAGCTTATCGAGACAGAGGAACACTGAAGCTTTCTTT

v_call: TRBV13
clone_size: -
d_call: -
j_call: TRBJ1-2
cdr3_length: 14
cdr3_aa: CASSSTRTDYGYTF
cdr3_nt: TGTGCCAGCAGCTCTACCAGGACGGACTATGGCTACACCTTC

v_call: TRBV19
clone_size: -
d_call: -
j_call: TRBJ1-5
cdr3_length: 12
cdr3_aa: CASSADDQPQHF
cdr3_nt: TGTGCCAGTAGTGCTGACGATCAGCCCCAGCATTTT